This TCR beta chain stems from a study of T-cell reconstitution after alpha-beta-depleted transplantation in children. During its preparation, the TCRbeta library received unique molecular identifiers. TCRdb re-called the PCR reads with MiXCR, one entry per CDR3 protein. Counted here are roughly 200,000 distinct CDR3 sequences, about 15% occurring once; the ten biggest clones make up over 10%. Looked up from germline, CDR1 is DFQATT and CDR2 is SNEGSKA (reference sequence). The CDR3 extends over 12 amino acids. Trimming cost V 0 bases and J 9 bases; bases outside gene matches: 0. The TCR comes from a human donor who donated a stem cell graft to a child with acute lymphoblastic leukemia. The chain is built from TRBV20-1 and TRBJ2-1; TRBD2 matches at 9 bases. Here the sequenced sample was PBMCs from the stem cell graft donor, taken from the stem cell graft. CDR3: CSARELAGEQFF. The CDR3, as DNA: TGCAGTGCTAGAGAACTAGCGGGTGAGCAGTTCTTC.